These 22 T cell receptor beta chains came from one sample sequenced in a study of T cell responses to AZD1222 COVID-19 vaccine. The table came from immunoSEQ multiplex PCR; TCRdb's copy has only in-frame clones and leaves some out. Of 200,000 or so clones listed, 80% to 95% were seen once; the top ten hold over 0.95%. The sample in question was peripheral blood, obtained 28 days after the second AZD1222 dose. Source of these receptors: an adult who received the AZD1222 COVID-19 vaccine.

The chain employs TRBV9 and TRBJ2-5; the match to TRBD1 covers 12 bases. The CDR3 totals 15 residues. Germline V gives CDR1 SGDLS, CDR2 YYNGEE. J gave up 5 bases and V 0 bases, and 2 bases lay outside the gene matches. The CDR3: CASSVGDRGRETQYF. For the CDR3, the DNA is TGTGCCAGCAGCGTAGGGGACAGGGGGCGGGAGACCCAGTACTTC.

This chain connects TRBV7-8 to TRBJ1-1; D possibly corresponds to TRBD1 (5 bases). CDR3 length: 11 residues. Germline V gene data show CDR1 as SGHVS and CDR2 as FQNEAQ. The V end was cut by 6 bases, the J end by 11 bases, with 13 bases between. The CDR3 nucleotides are TGTGCCAGCAGGGCGGGACTGTTGGCTTTCTTT. Protein sequence: CASRAGLLAFF.

The chain joins TRBV3-1 (or the pseudogene TRBV3-2) to TRBJ2-2; D unresolved. The CDR3 runs 15 residues. The V end lost 4 bases, the J end lost 0 bases, and 9 bases lay between the germline ends. CDR1 LGHDT and CDR2 YNNKEL come from the germline V gene (reference sequence). CDR3 DNA: TGTGCCAGCAGCCCCACAGTGACGAACACCGGGGAGCTGTTTTTT. It is translated as CASSPTVTNTGELFF.

This chain connects TRBV6-2 or TRBV6-3 to TRBJ1-5, with D tentatively TRBD1 (5 bases). Germline V gene sequence: CDR1 MNHEY, CDR2 SVGEGT. This CDR3 spans 14 amino acids. Trimming cost V 5 bases and J 6 bases, with 14 bases left between them. DNA for the CDR3: TGTGCCAGCAGTAAACCGGGCGGGGGTCAGCCCCAGCATTTT. The encoded protein is CASSKPGGGQPQHF.

The chain carries TRBV12-3 or TRBV12-4 and TRBJ2-4; the D is unclear. The CDR3 extends over 13 amino acids. Between the trimmed V and J ends, which lost 1 base and 6 bases, there was a span of 7 bases. The CDR3 coding sequence is TGTGCCAGCAGTTTAGGCGACTTAAACATTCAGTACTTC. This gives the protein CASSLGDLNIQYF.

The chain links TRBV9 to TRBJ1-5; D is ambiguous. Trimming left V 3 bases short and J 0 bases short, with 7 bases between. The V gene's germline CDR1 is SGDLS and CDR2 YYNGEE. The CDR3 extends over 14 amino acids. The CDR3 DNA reads TGTGCCAGCAGCGCGGGGTATAGCAATCAGCCCCAGCATTTT. It translates to CASSAGYSNQPQHF.

This rearrangement joins TRBV28 to TRBJ1-2; the D is unclear. CDR3 length: 11 residues. Per the germline V gene, CDR1 is MDHEN and CDR2 is SYDVKM. Trimming removed 3 bases from V and 4 bases from J, with 3 bases in between. The CDR3 DNA sequence: TGTGCCAGCAGTTTGCGCTATGGCTACACCTTC. Protein sequence: CASSLRYGYTF.

The V and J genes are TRBV6-5 and TRBJ1-1, with 7 bases that match TRBD1. The CDR3 has 13 amino acids. J gave up 1 base and V 5 bases, and 1 base lay outside the gene matches. Germline V CDR1 and CDR2: MNHEY, SVGAGI. The CDR3 DNA is TGTGCCAGCAGTCGACAGGGGAACACTGAAGCTTTCTTT. This sequence encodes CASSRQGNTEAFF.

The chain couples TRBV9 to TRBJ1-3; D is possibly TRBD1 (6 bases). The germline V gene encodes CDR1 SGDLS and CDR2 YYNGEE. The length of the CDR3 is 16 residues. Trimming left V 0 bases short and J 3 bases short, with 13 bases between. The CDR3: CASSVEQGIYGNTIYF. In DNA form, the CDR3 reads TGTGCCAGCAGCGTAGAGCAGGGGATTTATGGAAACACCATATATTTT. Using reference TRBV9 and TRBJ1-3 for the parts outside the CDR3, the full variable domain is DSGVTQTPKHLITATGQRVTLRCSPRSGDLSVYWYQQSLDQGLQFLIQYYNGEERAKGNILERFSAQQFPDLHSELNLSSLELGDSALYFCASSVEQGIYGNTIYFGEGSWLTVV.

The rearrangement joins TRBV30 to TRBJ2-7, with D perhaps matching TRBD1 (5 bases). V was trimmed by 5 bases and J by 5 bases, leaving 19 bases between them. CDR3 length: 14 amino acids. Per germline, CDR1 GTSNPN and CDR2 SVGIG (reference sequence). This chain's CDR3 is CAWDLTGSFDEQYF. In DNA form, the CDR3 reads TGTGCCTGGGACCTAACAGGTTCCTTCGACGAGCAGTACTTC.

This clone was observed a single time. This rearrangement joins TRBV5-1 to TRBJ2-2; D call uncertain. The CDR3 spans 17 residues. Trimming left V 4 bases short and J 0 bases short, with 16 bases between. The germline CDR1 and CDR2 sequences are SGHRS and YFSETQ. The CDR3 region has the DNA TGCGCCAGCAGCCCGGCGCGTGGACGTACGAACACCGGGGAGCTGTTTTTT. This sequence encodes CASSPARGRTNTGELFF.

This clone came up once. The chain has TRBV6-5 and TRBJ2-1, with D perhaps matching TRBD1 or TRBD2 (6 bases each). V lost 0 bases and J 9 bases, leaving 12 bases between the germline ends. The CDR3 has 14 amino acids. Germline CDR1 is MNHEY and CDR2 is SVGAGI. The CDR3 loop reads CASSYSGGQGEQFF. DNA for the CDR3: TGTGCCAGCAGTTACTCGGGGGGCCAGGGTGAGCAGTTCTTC.

The genes are TRBV7-2 and TRBJ1-6, with a possible D match to TRBD1 (5 bases). V dropped 6 bases and J dropped 7 bases, with 16 bases sitting between them. The germline gives CDR1 SGHTA, CDR2 FQGNSA. This CDR3 is 15 amino acids long. The CDR3 reads CASRDRGTGNSPLHF. The CDR3 region has the DNA TGTGCCAGCAGGGATCGGGGGACGGGGAATTCACCCCTCCACTTT.

This chain links TRBV10-3 with TRBJ2-2, with D hard to call. CDR3 length: 14 amino acids. Germline V gene lookup returns CDR1 ENHRY and CDR2 SYGVKD. V dropped 10 bases and J dropped 0 bases, with 12 bases sitting between them. CDR3 DNA sequence: TGTGCCACCTTCGGAGACACGAACACCGGGGAGCTGTTTTTT. This sequence encodes CATFGDTNTGELFF.

The chain couples TRBV5-4 to TRBJ2-3; D unresolved. Trimming stripped 1 base from V and 5 bases from J, with 8 bases between. CDR1 and CDR2 from the germline V gene are SGHNT and YYREEE (reference sequence). There are 13 residues in the CDR3. The CDR3 sequence: CASSLPGIDTQYF. DNA of the CDR3: TGTGCCAGCAGCTTGCCCGGAATAGATACGCAGTATTTT.

This chain uses TRBV6-5 with TRBJ1-3; D ambiguous. Deletions cut 7 bases from V and 4 bases from J, with 17 bases between. This CDR3 is built from 15 residues. In germline, CDR1 is MNHEY, CDR2 SVGAGI. CDR3 amino acids: CASKYAALGGNTIYF. The CDR3 region has the DNA TGTGCCAGCAAGTACGCTGCCTTAGGGGGAAACACCATATATTTT.

V usage is TRBV9 and J usage is TRBJ1-2; 8 bases align to TRBD1. Trimming at V came to 0 bases and at J to 8 bases, leaving 12 bases not matched to a gene. The germline V gene encodes CDR1 SGDLS and CDR2 YYNGEE. CDR3 length equals 16 residues. The CDR3 bases are TGTGCCAGCAGCGTAGAGGGACAGGCATCAGGTGGGGGCTACACCTTC. It specifies CASSVEGQASGGGYTF.

A single count supports this clone. The V gene is TRBV2, the J gene TRBJ1-2, with D hard to call. Germline lookup yields CDR1 SNHLY and CDR2 FYNNEI. Trimming stripped 6 bases from V and 2 bases from J, with 13 bases between. The CDR3 sequence is 14 residues long. The CDR3 nucleotides are TGTGCCAGCAGACCAGACACCTTCAACTATGGCTACACCTTC. Its protein is CASRPDTFNYGYTF.

Turning to this clone: The same CDR3 arises from other DNA sequences in this sample as well. The V gene is TRBV2, the J gene TRBJ1-1; TRBD1 aligns across 8 bases. Trimming cost V 8 bases and J 2 bases; bases outside gene matches: 4. CDR1 is SNHLY and CDR2 is FYNNEI in the germline V gene. The length of the CDR3 is 13 residues. The CDR3 here is CASGQGENTEAFF. The CDR3 DNA sequence: TGTGCCAGCGGACAGGGAGAAAACACTGAAGCTTTCTTT.

This chain uses TRBV30 with TRBJ1-3; D is perhaps TRBD1 (5 bases). V was pared by 5 bases and J by 7 bases, with 15 bases between. The CDR3 is made up of 13 amino acids. Per the germline V gene, CDR1 is GTSNPN and CDR2 is SVGIG (reference sequence). The CDR3 coding sequence is TGTGCCTGGTCCCGTCGGACAATCAACACCATATATTTT. Encoded protein: CAWSRRTINTIYF. Drawing the rest from reference TRBV30 and TRBJ1-3, the complete variable domain is SQTIHQWPATLVQPVGSPLSLECTVEGTSNPNLYWYRQAAGRGLQLLFYSVGIGQISSEVPQNLSASRPQDRQFILSSKKLLLSDSGFYLCAWSRRTINTIYFGEGSWLTVV.

This clone was seen once. DNA for the CDR3: TGTGCCAGCAGCAGCGGCGCAGTCTATGGCTACACCTTC. Translated, it gives CASSSGAVYGYTF. This rearrangement joins TRBV5-6 to TRBJ1-2, with D unclear. This CDR3 comprises 13 residues. The germline V and J ends were trimmed by 4 bases and 4 bases, with 11 bases remaining between them. Looked up from germline, CDR1 is SGHDT and CDR2 is YYEEEE.

This clone was detected once. The V gene is TRBV19, the J gene TRBJ1-6, with D perhaps TRBD1 (6 bases). The V gene's germline CDR1 is LNHDA and CDR2 SQIVND (reference sequence). The ends were cut back, 6 bases at V and 9 bases at J, with 12 bases in the middle. CDR3 length: 13 amino acids. The CDR3 protein is CASRDRKTSPLHF. CDR3 DNA sequence: TGTGCCAGTAGAGACAGGAAGACTTCACCCCTCCACTTT.